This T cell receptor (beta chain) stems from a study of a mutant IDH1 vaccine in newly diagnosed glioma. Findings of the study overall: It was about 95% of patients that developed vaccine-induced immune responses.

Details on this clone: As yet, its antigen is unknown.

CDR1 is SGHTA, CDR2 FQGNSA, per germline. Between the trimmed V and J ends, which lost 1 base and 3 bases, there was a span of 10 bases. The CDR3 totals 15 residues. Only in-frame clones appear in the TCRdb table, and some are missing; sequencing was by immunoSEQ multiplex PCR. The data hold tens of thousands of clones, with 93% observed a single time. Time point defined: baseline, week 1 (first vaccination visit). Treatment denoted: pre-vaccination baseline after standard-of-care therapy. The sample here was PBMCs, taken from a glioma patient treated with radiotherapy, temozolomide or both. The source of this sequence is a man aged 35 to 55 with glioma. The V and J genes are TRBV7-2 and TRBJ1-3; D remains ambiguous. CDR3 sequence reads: CASSLVGSFGNTIYF. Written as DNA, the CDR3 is TGTGCCAGCAGCTTAGTTGGGAGCTTTGGAAACACCATATATTTT.